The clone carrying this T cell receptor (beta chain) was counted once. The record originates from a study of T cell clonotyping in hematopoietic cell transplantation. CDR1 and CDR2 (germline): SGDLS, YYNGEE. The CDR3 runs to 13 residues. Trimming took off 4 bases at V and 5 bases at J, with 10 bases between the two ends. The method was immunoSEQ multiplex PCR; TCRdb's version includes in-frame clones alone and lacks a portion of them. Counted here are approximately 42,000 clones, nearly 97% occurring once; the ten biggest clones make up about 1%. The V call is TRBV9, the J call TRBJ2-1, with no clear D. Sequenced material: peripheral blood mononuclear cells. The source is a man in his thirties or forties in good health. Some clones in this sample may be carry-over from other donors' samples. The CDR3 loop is CASSPNNHNEQFF. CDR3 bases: TGTGCCAGCAGCCCCAACAACCACAATGAGCAGTTCTTC.